This T cell receptor (beta chain) comes out of a study of blood T cell repertoires in COVID-19. As for the study in general: Acute and convalescent COVID-19 samples came from the United States, Italy and Spain. The analysed material was cDNA or gDNA that came from T cells, B-cell-depleted T cells, or PBMCs.

Donors were grouped by their self-reported clinical history. In the study's own analysis: Amplification from reference gene primers served as the basis for estimated nucleated cell counts. Method: immunoSEQ multiplex PCR; TCRdb's copy keeps in-frame clones and lacks some. V and J calls and clone size come straight from that table; D and trimming were deduced from the DNA. This table holds around 250,000 clones, around 84% found once. CDR1 and CDR2 from the germline V gene are MDHEN and SYDVKM. The CDR3 loop spans 16 amino acids. The V and J ends lost 3 bases and 3 bases respectively, with 15 bases between them.

The specimen sequenced was PBMCs or T cells enriched from blood (not recorded which). The receptor's source is a woman in her forties or fifties who had been exposed to COVID-19. J is TRBJ1-5 and V is TRBV28; D might be TRBD1 (6 bases). The CDR3 DNA is TGTGCCAGCAGTTTCCCCCAGGGGAATCCCAATCAGCCCCAGCATTTT. It codes for CASSFPQGNPNQPQHF.